This T cell receptor beta chain was captured by sequencing in a study of cytomegalovirus exposure and HLA in healthy donors. Across the whole study: From 190 million or so T cells, an earlier analysis saw approximately 110 million unique TCR beta sequences. When 350 to 400 donors were genotyped, about 80% of them were found to fall in the Caucasian-associated ancestry cluster. Study results and caveats: The number of N-insertions in an Asian-associated ancestry cluster was reportedly below the roughly 670-donor mean in a later analysis. V- and J-gene trimming of TCR beta was linked (in a later analysis) to a missense DCLRE1C variant.

The PCR ran on 60 Vbeta and 13 Jbeta primers. Measured with immunoSEQ multiplex PCR; TCRdb has only the in-frame clones, and not every one. The table lists around 65,000 clones, around 75% of them singletons, with just over 50% in the top ten. Germline values: CDR1 MNHNS, CDR2 SASEGT. This CDR3 spans 12 amino acids. Unmatched junction bases numbered 4, after V lost 9 bases and J lost 4 bases. Comments on this clone: Antigen unknown.

Sequenced material: PBMCs. The chain joins TRBV6-1 to TRBJ1-2; 8 bases are shared with TRBD1. The clonotype comes from a man aged 50 or older in good health and CMV-seropositive. This CDR3 is CASGTGGYGYTF. In DNA, the CDR3 is TGTGCCAGTGGAACAGGGGGCTATGGCTACACCTTC.